Reported below is one T cell receptor (beta chain). Its target is unknown. The CDR3 contains 12 residues. V was cut by 3 bases and J by 5 bases, with 4 bases left in between. Germline lookup yields CDR1 SGHDN and CDR2 FVKESK. These data come from a study of T cell responses to AZD1222 COVID-19 vaccine. Study-wide findings and caveats: Spike as a whole was targeted by vaccine-associated CD4 TCRs, dominant at 160-218 and 743-854. Just 6 or 7 AZD1222 recipients were seropositive at baseline.

Sequenced by immunoSEQ multiplex PCR; TCRdb stores in-frame clones only, minus some. The data contain approximately 92,000 clones, approximately 90% of them singletons. This sample comprised peripheral blood, obtained on day 0 of AZD1222 vaccination. The clonotype originates from an adult in good health. V is TRBV14 and J is TRBJ2-2; D not certain. The CDR3 DNA is TGTGCCAGCAGCCACTGGACCGGGGAGCTGTTTTTT. Translating gives CASSHWTGELFF.